The sequence of this T cell receptor beta chain was determined in a study of shared clonotypes between healthy human individuals. V lost 5 bases, J lost 0 bases, and 12 bases lay in between. The CDR3 spans 15 residues. Germline CDR1 SGHNT, CDR2 YYREEE (reference sequence). Assay: immunoSEQ multiplex PCR; the TCRdb copy retains only in-frame clones and omits some. In the table there are some 450,000 clones, approximately 80% of which are singletons. The rearrangement links TRBV5-4 to TRBJ2-1, with unresolved D. The sequenced sample consisted of PBMCs. The sequence derives from a woman aged 40 to 49 in good health. Some clones in this sample may be carry-over from other donors' samples. The CDR3 nucleotides read TGTGCCAGCAGGCTGGAGTTAGGCTCCTACAATGAGCAGTTCTTC. This sequence encodes CASRLELGSYNEQFF.